The 19 T cell receptor beta chains below come from one sample, sequenced in a study of post-analysis software for immune sequencing data. These receptors have no known antigen. Findings and caveats of the study: Four to six TRBV segments, including TRBV5-6, TRBV5-1 and TRBV20-1, were more frequent in patients than controls.

The authors incorporated unique molecular identifiers into the TCR beta cDNA libraries. MiXCR, applied by TCRdb to the PCR reads, yields one record per CDR3 protein. This table has hundreds of thousands of distinct CDR3 sequences, around 40% appearing once. Sequenced material: blood. The source of these receptors is a girl between 5 and 17 years old with multiple sclerosis.

The table lists this clonotype with a few counts. The chain couples TRBV20-1 to TRBJ2-3, with TRBD2 matching over 8 bases. The CDR3 consists of 12 residues. Looked up from germline, CDR1 is DFQATT and CDR2 is SNEGSKA (reference sequence). V lost 3 bases and J lost 4; bases outside the gene matches: 0. Here the CDR3 reads CSASGGADTQYF. The CDR3 region has the DNA TGCAGTGCTAGCGGGGGGGCAGATACGCAGTATTTT.

This rearrangement joins TRBV5-4 to TRBJ2-5; possibly TRBD2 for D (6 bases). Trimming took 5 bases from V and 0 from J, leaving 11 bases between them. The CDR3 totals 14 residues. CDR1 is SGHNT, CDR2 YYREEE, per germline (reference sequence). The CDR3 nucleotides are TGTGCCAGCAGGCCGGGACTCCACCAAGAGACCCAGTACTTC. It yields the protein CASRPGLHQETQYF.

V is TRBV2 and J is TRBJ2-6; 12 positions agree with TRBD2. The CDR3 runs 18 residues. Germline V gene lookup returns CDR1 SNHLY and CDR2 FYNNEI. Trimming cost V 5 bases and J 0 bases; bases outside gene matches: 5. This CDR3 reads CASSPLTSGSSGANVLTF. For the CDR3, the DNA is TGTGCCAGCAGTCCCCTGACTAGCGGGAGCTCTGGGGCCAACGTCCTGACTTTC.

V is TRBV12-3 or TRBV12-4 and J is TRBJ2-1; 7 bases agree with TRBD1. This CDR3 comprises 12 residues. Trimming took 6 bases from V and 10 from J; bases not matched to a gene: 6. The CDR3 DNA reads TGTGCCAGCAGGCGACAGGGTAAAGAGCAGTTCTTC. It yields the protein CASRRQGKEQFF.

V gene TRBV5-1 combines with J gene TRBJ2-6; D gene unclear. The CDR3 consists of 14 residues. Germline assignment: CDR1 SGHRS and CDR2 YFSETQ. Trimming took off 2 bases at V and 2 bases at J, with 5 bases between the two ends. The CDR3 reads CASSFSAGANVLTF. CDR3 coding DNA: TGCGCCAGCAGCTTTAGTGCTGGGGCCAACGTCCTGACTTTC.

The chain employs TRBV7-2 and TRBJ2-1, with TRBD2 identical over 12 bases. Trimming took 6 bases from V and 7 from J; bases not matched to a gene: 10. The length of the CDR3 is 16 residues. Germline-derived CDR1 and CDR2 are SGHTA and FQGNSA. CDR3 in amino acids: CASSGSSGGASNEQFF. The CDR3 region has the DNA TGTGCCAGCAGTGGGTCTAGCGGGGGGGCAAGTAATGAGCAGTTCTTC.

The gene calls are TRBV5-1 and TRBJ1-1; D unclear. With 4 bases removed from V and 3 bases from J, the gap between germline ends came to 13 bases. The CDR3 is 14 residues long. The germline V gene encodes CDR1 SGHRS and CDR2 YFSETQ. The CDR3 DNA follows: TGCGCCAGCAGCCCGTCTCGAGGGTACACTGAAGCTTTCTTT. Translated, it gives CASSPSRGYTEAFF.

This clonotype was detected only once. V and J are TRBV5-1 and TRBJ1-4, with 9 bases identical to TRBD1. Losses at the gene ends were 4 bases for V and 7 bases for J; bases not matched to a gene: 5. The V gene's germline CDR1 is SGHRS and CDR2 YFSETQ. The CDR3 spans 14 residues. The DNA for the CDR3 is TGCGCCAGCAGCACCGGGACAGGGTCTGAAAAACTGTTTTTT. Amino acid sequence: CASSTGTGSEKLFF.

V and J are TRBV6-5 and TRBJ2-5; 9 positions agree with TRBD1. The J call may be mistaken, given a closer DNA end match to TRBJ2-7. CDR1 and CDR2 (germline): MNHEY, SVGAGI. The CDR3 runs to 15 residues. The CDR3 here is CASSSKNRGRNEQYF. CDR3 DNA: TGTGCCAGCAGTTCAAAGAACAGGGGGCGCAACGAGCAGTACTTC.

This clonotype was observed a handful of times. The chain employs TRBV12-3 or TRBV12-4 and TRBJ1-2; perhaps TRBD1 as D (6 bases). V was pared by 2 bases and J by 8 bases, with 12 bases between. The CDR3 is made up of 13 amino acids. CDR3 bases: TGTGCCAGCAGTTTAAGGACAGTGGAGGGCTACACCTTC. It codes for CASSLRTVEGYTF.

The sample holds one count of this clonotype. This chain links TRBV4-1 with TRBJ2-2; D is possibly TRBD1 (6 bases). The CDR3 totals 13 residues. Germline loops: CDR1 MGHRA, CDR2 YSYEKL. V dropped 5 bases and J dropped 6 bases, with 10 bases sitting between them. DNA for the CDR3: TGCGCCAGCAGCTCAACAGGGCCCGGGGAGCTGTTTTTT. This sequence encodes CASSSTGPGELFF.

This clonotype turned up a few times. The chain combines TRBV20-1 with TRBJ2-6, with D perhaps TRBD1 (5 bases). This CDR3 is 16 amino acids long. Germline V gene sequence: CDR1 DFQATT, CDR2 SNEGSKA (reference sequence). V was shortened by 0 bases and J by 1 base, with 10 bases between the two germline ends. CDR3 loop: CSARDWGRSGANVLTF. The DNA of the CDR3 is TGCAGTGCTAGAGATTGGGGCAGGTCTGGGGCCAACGTCCTGACTTTC.

The chain joins TRBV7-9 to TRBJ2-1, with D unclear. V lost 2 bases to trimming and J lost 5 bases, with 19 bases between them. CDR1 SEHNR and CDR2 FQNEAQ come from the germline V gene (reference sequence). The CDR3 sequence is 17 residues long. CDR3 nucleotides: TGTGCCAGCAGCTTAAGAGGTGACAACGGATTCAACAATGAGCAGTTCTTC. As protein: CASSLRGDNGFNNEQFF.

This clonotype has only a few counts. This rearrangement joins TRBV3-1 to TRBJ2-7, with D unclear. This CDR3 contains 13 residues. The V gene's germline CDR1 is LGHDT and CDR2 YNNKEL (reference sequence). Trimming removed 4 bases from V and 6 bases from J, with 13 bases in between. CDR3 DNA: TGTGCCAGCAGCCTAAGGACGCGGTCCGAGCAGTACTTC. This codes for CASSLRTRSEQYF.

This clonotype was observed at least ten times. The chain employs TRBV4-1 and TRBJ2-5; TRBD2 is a possible D gene (5 bases). Germline assignment: CDR1 MGHRA and CDR2 YSYEKL. This CDR3 region has 14 residues. Trimming removed 1 base at V and 0 bases at J, with 6 bases between. CDR3 sequence: CASSQVRDQETQYF. The DNA for the CDR3 is TGCGCCAGCAGCCAAGTGAGGGACCAAGAGACCCAGTACTTC.

J is TRBJ1-2 and V is TRBV6-6, with TRBD1 matching 7 bases. There are 17 residues in the CDR3. With V trimmed by 5 bases and J by 6 bases, 18 bases remained unmatched. Germline values: CDR1 MNHNY, CDR2 SVGAGI (reference sequence). In DNA form, the CDR3 reads TGTGCCAGCAGTAAACGGACAGCAGGGGGAATTCTAAATGGCTACACCTTC. This sequence encodes CASSKRTAGGILNGYTF.

V and J are TRBV11-3 and TRBJ2-1, with TRBD2 matching over 7 bases. V shed 1 base and J 6 bases; nucleotides not matched to a gene: 9. The germline V gene has CDR1 SGHNT and CDR2 YENEEA. This CDR3 has 16 residues. Here the CDR3 reads CASSLAGGSPSNEQFF. CDR3 sequence (DNA): TGTGCCAGCAGCTTAGCGGGCGGGAGTCCCTCCAATGAGCAGTTCTTC.

The chain links TRBV12-3 or TRBV12-4 to TRBJ2-1; 12 positions match TRBD1. The V and J ends lost 3 bases and 8 bases, in that order; junction bases with no gene match: 8. This CDR3 comprises 16 residues. The CDR3 bases are TGTGCCAGCAGTTTCCCCGGGACAGGGGGCTTCTATGAGCAGTTCTTC. Its protein product is CASSFPGTGGFYEQFF.

This clonotype has only a few counts. The rearrangement uses TRBV10-3 and TRBJ2-3; 9 bases map to TRBD2. Germline V gene data show CDR1 as ENHRY and CDR2 as SYGVKD. The trim removed 5 bases at V and 4 bases at J, leaving 7 bases unmatched. The CDR3 spans 15 residues. The CDR3, as DNA: TGTGCCATCAGTTTAGCGGGAGACCTTGCAGATACGCAGTATTTT. Residues: CAISLAGDLADTQYF.